Listed here are 20 T cell receptor beta chains from one sample, sequenced in a study of blood T cell repertoires in COVID-19. The method was immunoSEQ multiplex PCR; TCRdb's version includes in-frame clones alone and lacks a portion of them. The sample lists some 170,000 clones, around 80% occurring once. The sample taken for sequencing was PBMCs or T cells enriched from blood (not recorded which). These receptors were taken from a man between 45 and 60 years old who had recovered from COVID-19.

The chain carries TRBV2 and TRBJ1-4, with a tentative D call TRBD1 (5 bases). Between the trimmed V and J ends, which lost 6 bases and 8 bases, there was a span of 13 bases. Germline assignment: CDR1 SNHLY and CDR2 FYNNEI. The CDR3 runs 13 residues. Here the CDR3 reads CASRGVGSEKLFF. In DNA, the CDR3 is TGTGCCAGCAGAGGGGTGGGAAGCGAAAAACTGTTTTTT.

This sequence joins TRBV6-1 and TRBJ1-3; 8 bases line up with TRBD1. Germline trimming cut 4 bases from V and 7 bases from J; bases unmatched to any gene: 15. Germline CDR1 is MNHNS and CDR2 is SASEGT. The CDR3 has 17 amino acids. The CDR3 nucleotides read TGTGCCAGCAGTGGAGGAATAGCCGGACAGGGTGGTAACACCATATATTTT. It yields the protein CASSGGIAGQGGNTIYF.

This sequence joins TRBV6-5 and TRBJ2-7; 7 nucleotides match TRBD1. Trimming at V came to 7 bases and at J to 12 bases, leaving 21 bases not matched to a gene. CDR1 and CDR2 from the germline V gene are MNHEY and SVGAGI. This CDR3 is built from 15 residues. The CDR3, as DNA: TGTGCCAGCATCCAAGGGGTACAGGGGCCCACCGGGTGGTACTTC. The encoded protein is CASIQGVQGPTGWYF.

In the case of this clone: This same CDR3 is encoded by further DNA sequences in the sample. The CDR3 here is CASSLAAGNQPQHF. The CDR3 DNA reads TGTGCCAGCAGCTTAGCGGCGGGCAATCAGCCCCAGCATTTT. The gene calls are TRBV7-9 and TRBJ1-5, with D unresolved. The CDR3 runs 14 residues. Germline V gene lookup returns CDR1 SEHNR and CDR2 FQNEAQ (reference sequence). Trimming stripped 0 bases from V and 2 bases from J, with 5 bases between.

This clone was detected only once. The chain carries TRBV5-1 and TRBJ1-6, with unresolved D. The CDR3 extends over 14 amino acids. V dropped 0 bases and J dropped 5 bases, with 6 bases sitting between them. Germline V gives CDR1 SGHRS, CDR2 YFSETQ. CDR3 sequence reads: CASSLGRNNSPLHF. CDR3 nucleotide sequence: TGCGCCAGCAGCTTGGGCAGAAATAATTCACCCCTCCACTTT.

The rearrangement joins TRBV6-5 to TRBJ1-1; D is unclear. The CDR3 runs 15 residues. CDR1 MNHEY and CDR2 SVGAGI come from the germline V gene. V lost 6 bases and J 0 bases, leaving 14 bases between the germline ends. CDR3 region: CASSVGRAMNTEAFF. The CDR3 nucleotides are TGTGCCAGCAGCGTCGGGCGGGCTATGAACACTGAAGCTTTCTTT.

V gene TRBV30 combines with J gene TRBJ2-3; 8 positions agree with TRBD2. Germline trimming cut 0 bases from V and 1 base from J; bases unmatched to any gene: 0. Germline V gene lookup returns CDR1 GTSNPN and CDR2 SVGIG (reference sequence). This CDR3 spans 14 amino acids. The CDR3 protein is CAWSVGGGTDTQYF. CDR3 sequence (DNA): TGTGCCTGGAGTGTCGGGGGGGGCACAGATACGCAGTATTTT. Full variable domain (missing parts from reference TRBV30 and TRBJ2-3): SQTIHQWPATLVQPVGSPLSLECTVEGTSNPNLYWYRQAAGRGLQLLFYSVGIGQISSEVPQNLSASRPQDRQFILSSKKLLLSDSGFYLCAWSVGGGTDTQYFGPGTRLTVL.

The chain has TRBV29-1 and TRBJ2-5; TRBD2 agrees at 11 bases. CDR1 and CDR2 (germline): SQVTM, ANQGSEA. Trimming took 4 bases from V and 3 from J; bases not matched to a gene: 7. The CDR3 has 15 amino acids. The CDR3, as DNA: TGCAGCGTTGGGCTCTCTAGCGGGGGGAAAGAGACCCAGTACTTC. As protein: CSVGLSSGGKETQYF.

This chain uses TRBV3-1 (or the pseudogene TRBV3-2) with TRBJ2-7; TRBD1 is a possible D gene (6 bases). Deletions cut 2 bases from V and 7 bases from J, with 9 bases between. CDR3 length equals 12 residues. Germline loops: CDR1 LGHDT, CDR2 YNNKEL (reference sequence). Here the CDR3 reads CASSQTGIEQYF. The CDR3 nucleotides are TGTGCCAGCAGCCAAACAGGGATTGAGCAGTACTTC.

The count of this clone is one. The gene calls are TRBV28 and TRBJ1-1, with 7 bases that match TRBD1. V shed 3 bases, J shed 1 base, and the junction held 11 bases outside the gene matches. The CDR3 consists of 17 residues. Germline V gene lookup returns CDR1 MDHEN and CDR2 SYDVKM. The CDR3 sequence is CASSFFRRGDRNTEAFF. CDR3 in DNA: TGTGCCAGCAGTTTTTTCCGACGCGGGGACAGGAACACTGAAGCTTTCTTT.

The rearrangement uses TRBV5-1 and TRBJ2-7; TRBD2 is a possible D gene (6 bases). The CDR3 runs 16 residues. Trimming left V 0 bases short and J 5 bases short, with 18 bases between. Germline CDR1 reads SGHRS; CDR2 reads YFSETQ. The DNA of the CDR3 is TGCGCCAGCAGCTTGGCCGGTTCAGCCCGGAGGGACGAGCAGTACTTC. Protein: CASSLAGSARRDEQYF.

This chain connects TRBV3-1 (or the pseudogene TRBV3-2) to TRBJ1-2, with 9 bases identical to TRBD1. Per germline, CDR1 LGHDT and CDR2 YNNKEL (reference sequence). V lost 3 bases, J lost 8 bases, and 10 bases stayed unmatched. There are 15 residues in the CDR3. As DNA, the CDR3 is TGTGCCAGCAGCCAGTTACAGGGGGCAGGAAGAGGCTACACCTTC. Amino acid sequence: CASSQLQGAGRGYTF.

CDR3 protein: CAWRSGYYNSPLHF. The DNA of the CDR3 is TGTGCCTGGAGGTCGGGATACTATAATTCACCCCTCCACTTT. This chain connects TRBV30 to TRBJ1-6; D is undetermined. This CDR3 is built from 14 residues. From germline, CDR1 is GTSNPN and CDR2 SVGIG (reference sequence). Trimming stripped 3 bases from V and 3 bases from J, with 9 bases between.

The chain is built from TRBV30 and TRBJ1-2; 7 bases align to TRBD1. Germline CDR1 and CDR2: GTSNPN and SVGIG (reference sequence). The CDR3 sequence is 12 residues long. The trim removed 4 bases at V and 7 bases at J, leaving 6 bases unmatched. The CDR3 sequence is CAWKNRGRGYTF. The DNA of the CDR3 is TGTGCCTGGAAGAACAGGGGACGTGGCTACACCTTC.

The V and J genes are TRBV11-2 and TRBJ1-4; tentative D call: TRBD1 (6 bases). Looked up from germline, CDR1 is SGHAT and CDR2 is FQNNGV. The CDR3 extends over 12 amino acids. V was trimmed by 5 bases and J by 8 bases, leaving 9 bases between them. This CDR3 is CASSVQGEKLFF. Written as DNA, the CDR3 is TGTGCCAGCAGCGTCCAGGGGGAAAAACTGTTTTTT.

This chain connects TRBV5-6 to TRBJ1-4, with D unresolved. Germline CDR1 SGHDT, CDR2 YYEEEE. V lost 4 bases, J lost 8 bases, and 12 bases lay in between. The CDR3 runs to 13 residues. CDR3 residues: CASSRGGREKLFF. CDR3 bases: TGTGCCAGCAGCCGGGGAGGTCGAGAAAAACTGTTTTTT. The full variable domain, completed using reference TRBV5-6 and TRBJ1-4, is DAGVTQSPTHLIKTRGQQVTLRCSPKSGHDTVSWYQQALGQGPQFIFQYYEEEERQRGNFPDRFSGHQFPNYSSELNVNALLLGDSALYLCASSRGGREKLFFGSGTQLSVL.

The rearrangement uses TRBV12-3 or TRBV12-4 and TRBJ1-4; 7 bases are a match to TRBD1. The CDR3 covers 12 residues. V lost 9 bases and J lost 8; bases outside the gene matches: 6. The CDR3 protein is CARKQGWEKLFF. CDR3 nucleotide sequence: TGTGCCAGGAAACAGGGGTGGGAAAAACTGTTTTTT.

The chain combines TRBV5-8 with TRBJ2-1; TRBD1 is a possible D gene (6 bases). Germline V gene sequence: CDR1 SGHTS, CDR2 YDEGEE. This CDR3 contains 12 residues. Trimming removed 0 bases from V and 13 bases from J, with 11 bases in between. CDR3 DNA sequence: TGTGCCAGCAGCTTGGTAGGGGGAAAACAGTTCTTC. Translating gives CASSLVGGKQFF.

The rearrangement links TRBV27 to TRBJ2-7; TRBD2 matches at 13 bases. This CDR3 is 17 amino acids long. Germline loops: CDR1 MNHEY, CDR2 SMNVEV (reference sequence). With V trimmed by 2 bases and J by 7 bases, 11 bases remained unmatched. CDR3 sequence reads: CASSLGATSGGAWEQYF. Here the CDR3 DNA reads TGTGCCAGCAGTTTAGGGGCAACTAGCGGGGGGGCATGGGAGCAGTACTTC.

This chain joins TRBV19 and TRBJ1-5; D possibly corresponds to TRBD1 (5 bases). V was clipped by 7 bases and J by 2 bases, with 12 bases between them. CDR1 is LNHDA and CDR2 is SQIVND in the germline V gene (reference sequence). The length of the CDR3 is 14 residues. The CDR3 DNA follows: TGTGCCAGTAACTCAGGGTATGGCAATCAGCCCCAGCATTTT. Protein product: CASNSGYGNQPQHF.